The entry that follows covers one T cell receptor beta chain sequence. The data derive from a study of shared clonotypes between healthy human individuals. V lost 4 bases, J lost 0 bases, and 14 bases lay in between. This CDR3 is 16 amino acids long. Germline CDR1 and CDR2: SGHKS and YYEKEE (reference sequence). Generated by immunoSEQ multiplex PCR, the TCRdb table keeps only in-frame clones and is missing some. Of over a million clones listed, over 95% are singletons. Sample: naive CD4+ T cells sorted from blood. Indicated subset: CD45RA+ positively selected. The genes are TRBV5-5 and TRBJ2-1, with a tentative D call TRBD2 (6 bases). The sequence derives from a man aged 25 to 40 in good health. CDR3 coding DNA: TGTGCCAGCAGCGCGGGACTCGACAGCTCCTACAATGAGCAGTTCTTC. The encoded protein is CASSAGLDSSYNEQFF.